The 4 T cell receptor beta chains below come from one sample, sequenced in a study of regulatory T cells. Study outcomes and limitations: In CD3G-deficient patients, conventional CD4+ T cells were enriched for hydrophobic CDR3 residues at positions 6 and 7.

Their recognized antigens are unknown. The PCR used 52 TRBV and 13 TRBJ primers. Profiled with immunoSEQ multiplex PCR; TCRdb holds only in-frame clones, not every one. The sample yields about 17,000 clones, more than 65% seen once. Sequencing was carried out using conventional CD4+ T cells sorted from blood. These receptors all stem from a person aged 30-39 years with CD3G deficiency.

The rearrangement links TRBV19 to TRBJ1-1, with D uncertain. V was trimmed by 7 bases and J by 7 bases, leaving 7 bases between them. This CDR3 region has 10 residues. Germline CDR1 is LNHDA and CDR2 is SQIVND (reference sequence). CDR3 region: CASMLSEAFF. CDR3 nucleotide sequence: TGTGCCAGTATGTTGAGTGAAGCTTTCTTT.

This clone has just one count. The chain couples TRBV6-1 to TRBJ1-1; D is unclear. The germline gives CDR1 MNHNS, CDR2 SASEGT. V gave up 5 bases and J gave up 0 bases, with 10 bases separating them. The CDR3 covers 14 residues. This chain's CDR3 is CASSPGWVNTEAFF. The CDR3 DNA is TGTGCCAGCAGTCCTGGCTGGGTGAACACTGAAGCTTTCTTT.

This rearrangement joins TRBV7-9 to TRBJ2-5; a weak D match, TRBD2 (5 bases). The CDR3 is 15 amino acids. V was shortened by 0 bases and J by 2 bases, with 10 bases between the two germline ends. From germline, CDR1 is SEHNR and CDR2 FQNEAQ (reference sequence). DNA for the CDR3: TGTGCCAGCAGCTTAGCGCGTCCGGGACAAGAGACCCAGTACTTC. Residues: CASSLARPGQETQYF.

The chain carries TRBV7-8 and TRBJ1-2; D unresolved. Trimming removed 5 bases at V and 2 bases at J, with 21 bases between. In germline, CDR1 is SGHVS, CDR2 FQNEAQ. The CDR3 has 17 amino acids. CDR3 residues: CASSPNLGFSQNYGYTF. The CDR3 DNA reads as TGTGCCAGCAGCCCGAACCTCGGCTTCAGTCAAAACTATGGCTACACCTTC.